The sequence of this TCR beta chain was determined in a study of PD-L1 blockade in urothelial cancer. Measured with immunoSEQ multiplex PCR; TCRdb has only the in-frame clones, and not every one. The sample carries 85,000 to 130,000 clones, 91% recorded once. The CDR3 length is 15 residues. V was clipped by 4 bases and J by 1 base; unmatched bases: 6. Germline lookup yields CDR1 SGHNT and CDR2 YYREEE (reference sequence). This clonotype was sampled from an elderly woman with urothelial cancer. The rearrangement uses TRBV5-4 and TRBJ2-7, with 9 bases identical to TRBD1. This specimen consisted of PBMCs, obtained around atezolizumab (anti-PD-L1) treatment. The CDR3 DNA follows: TGTGCCAGCAGCGTGACAGGGGGGAAATCCTACGAGCAGTACTTC. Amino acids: CASSVTGGKSYEQYF.